The 21 T cell receptor beta chains below all came from one sample that was sequenced in a study of shared clonotypes between healthy human individuals. Clones were read by immunoSEQ multiplex PCR, and TCRdb kept only the in-frame ones, dropping some. The table records around 2.1 million clones, roughly 91% of them present only once. The naive CD8 population came from CD45RO-negative cells selected for CCR7, without terminally differentiated effector memory CD45RA+ cells. Sequencing used naive CD8+ T cells from PBMCs. These receptors were collected from a man in his late teens or twenties in good health. Some clones in this sample may be carry-over from other donors' samples.

The chain recombines TRBV27 with TRBJ2-2, with a weak D call TRBD1 (5 bases). Germline V lookup: CDR1 MNHEY, CDR2 SMNVEV (reference sequence). Trimming took 7 bases from V and 4 from J, leaving 13 bases between them. The CDR3 has 14 amino acids. The DNA for the CDR3 is TGTGCCAGCACCCTCAGCAGGGCCACCGGGGAGCTGTTTTTT. It yields the protein CASTLSRATGELFF.

This chain links TRBV29-1 with TRBJ1-1; D is possibly TRBD1 (6 bases). Trimming removed 6 bases from V and 6 bases from J, with 11 bases in between. Germline-derived CDR1 and CDR2 are SQVTM and ANQGSEA. The CDR3 has 11 amino acids. As DNA, the CDR3 is TGCAGCGTCAGGGGTGATGCTGAAGCTTTCTTT. This gives the protein CSVRGDAEAFF. The whole variable domain, filled in from reference TRBV29-1 and TRBJ1-1, reads SAVISQKPSRDICQRGTSLTIQCQVDSQVTMMFWYRQQPGQSLTLIATANQGSEATYESGFVIDKFPISRPNLTFSTLTVSNMSPEDSSIYLCSVRGDAEAFFGQGTRLTVV.

This chain connects TRBV4-3 to TRBJ2-1, with D tentatively TRBD2 (5 bases). Germline V gives CDR1 LGHNA, CDR2 YSLEER. V was cut by 4 bases and J by 7 bases, with 17 bases left in between. CDR3 size: 15 residues. The CDR3 reads CASSLREVGRNEQFF. CDR3 DNA: TGCGCCAGCAGCCTGAGGGAAGTAGGGAGAAATGAGCAGTTCTTC.

Concerning this clone: At the DNA level, this CDR3 is encoded by other sequences in the same sample as well. V gene TRBV28 combines with J gene TRBJ2-7; no definite D call. The CDR3 runs to 12 residues. V was trimmed by 6 bases and J by 2 bases, leaving 8 bases between them. CDR1 is MDHEN and CDR2 is SYDVKM in the germline V gene. The CDR3 here is CASSPGAYEQYF. The CDR3 DNA reads as TGTGCCAGCAGCCCCGGTGCCTACGAGCAGTACTTC.

The V call is TRBV28, the J call TRBJ2-1; 8 positions agree with TRBD1. After removal of 5 bases from V and 2 bases from J, the junction contained 8 bases not matched to a gene. From germline, CDR1 is MDHEN and CDR2 SYDVKM. The CDR3 loop spans 16 amino acids. The chain's CDR3 is CASSRLQGGTYNEQFF. The CDR3 region has the DNA TGTGCCAGCAGTCGCCTACAGGGGGGAACCTACAATGAGCAGTTCTTC.

This chain uses TRBV19 with TRBJ2-2, with D possibly being TRBD2 (6 bases). Trimming removed 1 base from V and 4 bases from J, with 16 bases in between. The germline gives CDR1 LNHDA, CDR2 SQIVND (reference sequence). The CDR3 length is 17 residues. CDR3 residues: CASSIVGGPSGTGELFF. CDR3 nucleotides: TGTGCCAGTAGTATAGTGGGAGGACCCTCGGGCACCGGGGAGCTGTTTTTT.

V is TRBV5-6 and J is TRBJ2-7, with 10 bases that match TRBD1. V lost 7 bases, J lost 2 bases, and 6 bases stayed unmatched. Per germline, CDR1 SGHDT and CDR2 YYEEEE. CDR3 length equals 14 residues. CDR3 loop: CASGDRGRTYEQYF. The CDR3 DNA is TGTGCCAGCGGCGACAGGGGGCGGACCTACGAGCAGTACTTC.

The chain carries TRBV7-9 and TRBJ2-1; maybe TRBD2 (5 bases). V dropped 6 bases and J dropped 4 bases, with 19 bases sitting between them. Germline CDR1 reads SEHNR; CDR2 reads FQNEAQ (reference sequence). The CDR3 contains 16 residues. The CDR3 DNA sequence: TGTGCCAGCAGGGATGAAGCGGATGTTAATTACAATGAGCAGTTCTTC. This gives the protein CASRDEADVNYNEQFF.

The V call is TRBV30, the J call TRBJ2-3; D possibly corresponds to TRBD2 (7 bases). V lost 1 base, J lost 2 bases, and 13 bases lay in between. This CDR3 is 15 amino acids long. CDR1 is GTSNPN, CDR2 SVGIG, per germline (reference sequence). Here the CDR3 reads CAWSGKRDNTDTQYF. The CDR3 nucleotides read TGTGCCTGGAGTGGAAAGCGGGACAACACAGATACGCAGTATTTT.

The chain has TRBV10-1 and TRBJ2-7; no definite D call. CDR1 WNHNN and CDR2 SYGVQD come from the germline V gene (reference sequence). CDR3 size: 14 residues. The V and J ends lost 3 bases and 6 bases respectively, with 15 bases between them. The CDR3 DNA sequence: TGCGCCAGCAGTGACGCGGACGGGTCGGGCGAGCAGTACTTC. Protein: CASSDADGSGEQYF.

The chain uses TRBV4-3 and TRBJ1-5; D gene uncertain. The germline V gene encodes CDR1 LGHNA and CDR2 YSLEER. The CDR3 spans 13 residues. V lost 4 bases and J lost 8, with 12 bases in between. Here the CDR3 reads CASSPDRSEPQHF. The CDR3 nucleotides read TGCGCCAGCAGCCCCGACCGATCTGAGCCCCAGCATTTT.

In nucleotides, the CDR3 is TGTGCCAGCAGTCCCCGGACCTCAGACACAACCGGGGCCAACGTCCTGACTTTC. Protein product: CASSPRTSDTTGANVLTF. This rearrangement joins TRBV27 to TRBJ2-6; D unresolved. Germline CDR1 MNHEY, CDR2 SMNVEV (reference sequence). The CDR3 runs to 18 residues. Between the trimmed V and J ends, which lost 5 bases and 4 bases, there was a span of 21 bases.

V gene TRBV7-9 combines with J gene TRBJ2-3; unclear D gene. The CDR3 length is 17 residues. V lost 1 base and J 0 bases, leaving 14 bases between the germline ends. CDR1 is SEHNR and CDR2 is FQNEAQ in the germline V gene (reference sequence). DNA of the CDR3: TGTGCCAGCAGCTTAGGGTTGGTGGGTCTTAGCACAGATACGCAGTATTTT. As protein: CASSLGLVGLSTDTQYF.

The chain combines TRBV19 with TRBJ2-7; D is possibly TRBD2 (6 bases). CDR3 length: 15 residues. The ends were cut back, 3 bases at V and 2 bases at J, with 14 bases in the middle. In germline, CDR1 is LNHDA, CDR2 SQIVND (reference sequence). The CDR3 nucleotides are TGTGCCAGTAGTATTCGGGCAGGAGGGCCCTACGAGCAGTACTTC. Amino acid sequence: CASSIRAGGPYEQYF.

This chain links TRBV7-7 with TRBJ1-3, with D unresolved. Germline CDR1 reads SSHAT; CDR2 reads FNYEAQ (reference sequence). CDR3 length equals 13 residues. V lost 5 bases to trimming and J lost 0 bases, with 5 bases between them. The CDR3 nucleotides read TGTGCCAGCAGCGCCGGCTCTGGAAACACCATATATTTT. Translation gives CASSAGSGNTIYF.

The genes are TRBV5-6 and TRBJ1-1, with 8 bases identical to TRBD1. Germline CDR1 reads SGHDT; CDR2 reads YYEEEE. V gave up 4 bases and J gave up 6 bases; unmatched junction bases: 5. The CDR3 loop spans 13 amino acids. DNA of the CDR3: TGTGCCAGCAGCCCAGGACAGGGCGCTGAAGCTTTCTTT. It encodes CASSPGQGAEAFF.

The rearrangement joins TRBV5-1 to TRBJ2-1, with unresolved D. Between the trimmed V and J ends, which lost 2 bases and 4 bases, there was a span of 4 bases. Germline CDR1 and CDR2: SGHRS and YFSETQ. The CDR3 totals 12 residues. CDR3 DNA sequence: TGCGCCAGCAGCTTCCGATACAATGAGCAGTTCTTC. It specifies CASSFRYNEQFF.

This chain links TRBV6-1 with TRBJ1-5; a weak D match, TRBD1 (5 bases). CDR3 length: 11 amino acids. V lost 10 bases to trimming and J lost 7 bases, with 11 bases between them. Germline loops: CDR1 MNHNS, CDR2 SASEGT. CDR3 nucleotides: TGTGCCATCGGGGGGAACCAGCCCCAGCATTTT. This codes for CAIGGNQPQHF.

V is TRBV29-1 and J is TRBJ2-1; the match to TRBD1 covers 9 bases. The CDR3 sequence is 14 residues long. After removal of 7 bases from V and 9 bases from J, the junction contained 13 bases not matched to a gene. Per germline, CDR1 SQVTM and CDR2 ANQGSEA. The CDR3, as DNA: TGCAGCGCCCTGGGGGGACAGGGCGTGGGTGAGCAGTTCTTC. Translated, it gives CSALGGQGVGEQFF.

The V gene is TRBV6-4, the J gene TRBJ2-1; TRBD1 agrees at 7 bases. V was clipped by 2 bases and J by 8 bases; unmatched bases: 12. This CDR3 comprises 16 residues. CDR1 and CDR2 from the germline V gene are MRHNA and SNTAGT. CDR3 region: CASSDRDRARQYEQFF. The DNA of the CDR3 is TGTGCCAGCAGTGACCGTGACAGGGCTAGGCAATATGAGCAGTTCTTC.

The V and J genes are TRBV10-2 and TRBJ2-7; 8 bases line up with TRBD2. There are 12 residues in the CDR3. Germline assignment: CDR1 WSHSY and CDR2 SAAADI. V dropped 0 bases and J dropped 12; count of bases not matched to a gene: 4. For the CDR3, the DNA is TGCGCCAGCAGTGAGTCGGCGGGAGGCGGGTACTTC. Translation: CASSESAGGGYF.